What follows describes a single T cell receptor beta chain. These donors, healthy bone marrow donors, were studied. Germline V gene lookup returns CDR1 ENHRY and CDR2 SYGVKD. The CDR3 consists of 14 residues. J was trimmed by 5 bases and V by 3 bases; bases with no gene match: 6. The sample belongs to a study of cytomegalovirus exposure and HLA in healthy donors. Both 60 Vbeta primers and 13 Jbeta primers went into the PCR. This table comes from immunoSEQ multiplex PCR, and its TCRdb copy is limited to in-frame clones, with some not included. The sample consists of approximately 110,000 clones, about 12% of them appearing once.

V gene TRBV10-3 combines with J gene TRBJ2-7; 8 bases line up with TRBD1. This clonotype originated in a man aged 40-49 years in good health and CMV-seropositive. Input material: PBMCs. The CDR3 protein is CAISDGQGKNEQYF. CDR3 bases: TGTGCCATCAGTGACGGACAGGGTAAAAACGAGCAGTACTTC.